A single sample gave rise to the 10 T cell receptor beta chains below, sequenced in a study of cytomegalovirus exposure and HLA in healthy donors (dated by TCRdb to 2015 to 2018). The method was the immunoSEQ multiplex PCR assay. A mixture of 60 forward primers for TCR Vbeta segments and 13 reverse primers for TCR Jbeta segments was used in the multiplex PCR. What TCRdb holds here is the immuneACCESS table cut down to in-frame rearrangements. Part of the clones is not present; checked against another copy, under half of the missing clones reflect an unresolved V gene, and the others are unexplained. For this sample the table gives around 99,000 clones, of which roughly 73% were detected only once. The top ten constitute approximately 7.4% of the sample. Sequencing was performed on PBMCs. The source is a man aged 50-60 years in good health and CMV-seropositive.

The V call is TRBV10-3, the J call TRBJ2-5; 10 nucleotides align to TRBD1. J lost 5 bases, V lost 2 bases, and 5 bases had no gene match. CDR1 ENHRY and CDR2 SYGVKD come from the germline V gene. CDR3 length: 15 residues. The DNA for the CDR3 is TGTGCCATCAGTGAGCCCGGGACAGGGGTTGAGACCCAGTACTTC. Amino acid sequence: CAISEPGTGVETQYF.

This CDR3 is CASSIASTDTQYF. The CDR3 coding sequence is TGTGCCAGTAGTATAGCGAGCACAGATACGCAGTATTTT. V gene TRBV19 combines with J gene TRBJ2-3, with D uncertain. Per germline, CDR1 LNHDA and CDR2 SQIVND (reference sequence). Trimming stripped 1 base from V and 0 bases from J, with 2 bases between. This CDR3 is 13 amino acids long.

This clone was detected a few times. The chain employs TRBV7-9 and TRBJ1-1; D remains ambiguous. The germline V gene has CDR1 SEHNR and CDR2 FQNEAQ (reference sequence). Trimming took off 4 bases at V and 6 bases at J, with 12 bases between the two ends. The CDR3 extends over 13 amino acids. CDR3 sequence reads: CASSSIQWAEAFF. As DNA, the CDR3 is TGTGCCAGCAGCTCTATACAGTGGGCTGAAGCTTTCTTT. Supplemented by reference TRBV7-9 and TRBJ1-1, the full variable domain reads DTGVSQNPRHKITKRGQNVTFRCDPISEHNRLYWYRQTLGQGPEFLTYFQNEAQLEKSRLLSDRFSAERPKGSFSTLEIQRTEQGDSAMYLCASSSIQWAEAFFGQGTRLTVV.

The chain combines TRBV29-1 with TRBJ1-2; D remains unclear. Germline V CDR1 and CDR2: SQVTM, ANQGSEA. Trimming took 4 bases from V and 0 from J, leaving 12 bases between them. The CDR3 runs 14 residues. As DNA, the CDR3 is TGCAGCGTTGTCAAAGGAGCGACTAACTATGGCTACACCTTC. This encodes CSVVKGATNYGYTF.

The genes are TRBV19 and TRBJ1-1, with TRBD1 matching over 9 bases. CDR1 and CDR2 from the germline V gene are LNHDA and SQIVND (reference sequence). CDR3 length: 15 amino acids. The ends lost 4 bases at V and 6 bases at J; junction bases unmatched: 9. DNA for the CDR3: TGTGCCAGTAGTACCGACAGGGGGAAAAGTGCTGAAGCTTTCTTT. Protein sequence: CASSTDRGKSAEAFF. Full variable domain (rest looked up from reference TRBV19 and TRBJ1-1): DGGITQSPKYLFRKEGQNVTLSCEQNLNHDAMYWYRQDPGQGLRLIYYSQIVNDFQKGDIAEGYSVSREKKESFPLTVTSAQKNPTAFYLCASSTDRGKSAEAFFGQGTRLTVV.

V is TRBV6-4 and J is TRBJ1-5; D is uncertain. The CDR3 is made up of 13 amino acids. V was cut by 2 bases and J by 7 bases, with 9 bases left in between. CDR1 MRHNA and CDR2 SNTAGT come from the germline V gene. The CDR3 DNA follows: TGTGCCAGCAGTGACGAGGTCGGGCAGCCCCAGCATTTT. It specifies CASSDEVGQPQHF.

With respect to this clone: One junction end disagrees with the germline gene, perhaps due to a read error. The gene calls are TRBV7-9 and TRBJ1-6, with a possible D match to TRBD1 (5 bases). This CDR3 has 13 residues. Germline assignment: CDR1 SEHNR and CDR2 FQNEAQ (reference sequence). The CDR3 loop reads CASSLGPGSVLNF. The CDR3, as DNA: TGTGCCAGCAGCTTAGGCCCAGGGTCCGTCCTCAACTTT.

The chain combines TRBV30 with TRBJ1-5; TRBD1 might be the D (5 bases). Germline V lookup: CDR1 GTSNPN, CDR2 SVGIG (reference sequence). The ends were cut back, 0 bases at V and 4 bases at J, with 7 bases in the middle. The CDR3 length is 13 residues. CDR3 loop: CAWSVSGNQPQHF. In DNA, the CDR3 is TGTGCCTGGAGTGTATCAGGGAATCAGCCCCAGCATTTT.

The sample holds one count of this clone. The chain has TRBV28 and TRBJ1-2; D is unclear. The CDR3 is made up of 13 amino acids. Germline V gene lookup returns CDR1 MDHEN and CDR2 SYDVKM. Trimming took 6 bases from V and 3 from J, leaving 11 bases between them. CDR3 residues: CASRQPGDYGYTF. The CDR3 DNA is TGTGCCAGCAGGCAACCGGGAGACTATGGCTACACCTTC.

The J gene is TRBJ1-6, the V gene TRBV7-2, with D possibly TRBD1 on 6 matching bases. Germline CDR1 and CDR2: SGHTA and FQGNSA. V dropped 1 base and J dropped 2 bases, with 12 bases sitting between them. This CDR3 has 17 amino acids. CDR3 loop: CASSLVSGAAYNSPLHF. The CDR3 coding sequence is TGTGCCAGCAGCTTAGTTTCAGGGGCCGCCTATAATTCACCCCTCCACTTT.